This is a list of T cell receptor beta chains from one sample in a study of blood T cell repertoires in COVID-19. The repertoire was sequenced with immunoSEQ multiplex PCR; TCRdb's copy has only in-frame clones and lacks some. This repertoire shows 170,000 or so clones, 60% to 80% found once; its top ten account for roughly 25%. Sequencing was performed on peripheral blood. Receptors were obtained from an older woman with acute or convalescent COVID-19. Each CDR3 is given with its conserved first and last residue. D genes are given only for firm matches. Size tells how often a clone was seen (once, few, many) or the class of an expanded clone, and some rows leave it out.

d_call cdr3_length clone_size j_call v_call cdr3_aa cdr3_nt
TRBD2 18 few TRBJ2-1 TRBV18 CASSLLKGLAGTYNEQFF TGTGCCAGCTCACTATTAAAAGGACTAGCGGGAACATACAATGAGCAGTTCTTC
TRBD2 16 once TRBJ2-3 TRBV9 CASSADGSGSPLTQYF TGTGCCAGCAGCGCTGATGGTAGCGGGAGCCCCCTCACGCAGTATTTT
TRBD2 15 few TRBJ2-3 TRBV9 CASTQTSGRVDTQYF TGTGCCAGCACCCAGACTAGCGGGAGAGTAGATACGCAGTATTTT
TRBD1 15 many TRBJ2-7 TRBV2 CASSESDRGVGEQYF TGTGCCAGCAGTGAAAGCGACAGGGGCGTCGGCGAGCAGTACTTC
TRBD1 16 . TRBJ1-6 TRBV3-1/TRBV3-2 CASSQDGGQGNSPLHF TGTGCCAGCAGCCAAGACGGGGGACAGGGTAATTCACCCCTCCACTTT
. 15 . TRBJ1-2 TRBV5-1 CASSLAAGVHYGYTF TGCGCCAGCAGCTTGGCAGCAGGGGTCCACTATGGCTACACCTTC
TRBD1 17 . TRBJ2-1 TRBV24-1 CATSETFGTGDYNEQFF TGTGCCACCAGTGAGACATTCGGGACAGGGGACTACAATGAGCAGTTCTTC
TRBD2 15 . TRBJ2-2 TRBV5-1 CASSTASGNTGELFF TGCGCCAGCAGTACTGCTAGCGGGAACACCGGGGAGCTGTTTTTT
. 16 . TRBJ1-5 TRBV5-6 CASSLIGTIQNQPQHF TGTGCCAGCAGCTTGATAGGGACTATACAAAATCAGCCCCAGCATTTT
TRBD2 15 . TRBJ2-3 TRBV5-4 CASSLTSGSTDTQYF TGTGCCAGCAGCTTGACTAGCGGAAGCACAGATACGCAGTATTTT
. 15 . TRBJ1-1 TRBV7-8 CASSLYVGQNTEAFF TGTGCCAGCAGCTTATATGTGGGGCAAAACACTGAAGCTTTCTTT
. 15 . TRBJ1-6 TRBV27 CASRLPGVGNSPLHF TGTGCCAGCAGGCTCCCCGGGGTAGGAAATTCACCCCTCCACTTT
. 14 . TRBJ2-2 TRBV5-5 CASSLLYSTGELFF TGTGCCAGCAGCTTGTTATACTCCACCGGGGAGCTGTTTTTT
TRBD1 19 . TRBJ2-3 TRBV2 CASSIRISGTGSSTDTQYF TGTGCCAGCAGTATTCGGATCTCCGGGACAGGATCTAGCACAGATACGCAGTATTTT
TRBD2 15 . TRBJ2-3 TRBV27 CASTSRGGYTDTQYF TGTGCCAGCACCTCGCGGGGGGGGTACACAGATACGCAGTATTTT
. 13 . TRBJ2-5 TRBV10-3 CAISEYVRETQYF TGTGCCATCAGTGAATATGTCAGAGAGACCCAGTACTTC
. 13 . TRBJ1-2 TRBV19 CASSMQGDYGYTF TGTGCCAGTAGTATGCAAGGGGACTATGGCTACACCTTC
. 14 . TRBJ1-1 TRBV11-1 CASSVRAADPEAFF TGTGCCAGCAGCGTCAGGGCGGCCGACCCTGAAGCTTTCTTT
. 14 . TRBJ1-2 TRBV3-1/TRBV3-2 CASSARDLVDGYTF TGTGCCAGCAGCGCTCGGGATCTTGTGGATGGCTACACCTTC
. 14 . TRBJ1-4 TRBV10-2 CASSGHWRDEKLFF TGCGCCAGCAGTGGGCACTGGAGGGATGAAAAACTGTTTTTT
TRBD1 17 many TRBJ2-4 TRBV4-2 CASSLGQGGHEGNIQYF TGTGCCAGCAGCCTTGGACAGGGGGGACACGAGGGAAACATTCAGTACTTC
TRBD1 17 once TRBJ1-4 TRBV3-1/TRBV3-2 CASSHNSRTGPNEKLFF TGTGCCAGCAGCCATAACTCCCGGACAGGGCCCAATGAAAAACTGTTTTTT
. 14 . TRBJ2-7 TRBV18 CASSPEVSSYEQYF TGTGCCAGCTCACCAGAGGTCAGCTCCTACGAGCAGTACTTC
. 15 . TRBJ2-3 TRBV5-1 CASSLTGEGTDTQYF TGCGCCAGCAGCTTGACGGGGGAGGGCACAGATACGCAGTATTTT
TRBD2 15 . TRBJ2-3 TRBV19 CASMGAGGNTDTQYF TGTGCCAGTATGGGAGCGGGAGGAAACACAGATACGCAGTATTTT
TRBD2 17 . TRBJ2-3 TRBV7-9 CASSFFRLAGARDTQYF TGTGCCAGCAGCTTTTTCCGACTAGCGGGAGCTCGAGATACGCAGTATTTT
. 13 once TRBJ1-2 TRBV7-9 CASSLTESYGYTF TGTGCCAGCAGCTTAACAGAATCCTATGGCTACACCTTC
. 17 . TRBJ1-5 TRBV18 CASSHKQWTDSNQPQHF TGTGCCAGCTCACATAAACAATGGACAGATAGCAATCAGCCCCAGCATTTT
. 16 . TRBJ2-1 TRBV3-1/TRBV3-2 CASSQGQFSSYNEQFF TGTGCCAGCAGCCAAGGACAGTTCAGCTCCTACAATGAGCAGTTCTTC
. 13 . TRBJ1-5 TRBV10-2 CASRDSSGQPQHF TGCGCCAGCAGGGACAGTTCGGGACAGCCCCAGCATTTT
. 13 . TRBJ2-7 TRBV19 CASSMGHEYEQYF TGTGCCAGTAGTATGGGGCACGAATACGAGCAGTACTTC
. 11 . TRBJ2-1 TRBV20-1 CSASPTDYQFF TGCAGTGCTAGTCCCACAGATTACCAGTTCTTC
. 12 . TRBJ2-3 TRBV29-1 CSALPSTDTQYF TGCAGCGCCCTTCCTAGCACAGATACGCAGTATTTT
. 14 . TRBJ1-2 TRBV5-8 CASSYLTRASGYTF TGTGCCAGCAGCTACCTAACCAGGGCCTCTGGCTACACCTTC
. 15 once TRBJ2-1 TRBV7-3 CASSPRLRGYNEQFF TGTGCCAGCAGCCCCCGACTTCGGGGCTACAATGAGCAGTTCTTC
TRBD1 17 . TRBJ2-5 TRBV6-1 CASSEGPRDLRGETQYF TGTGCCAGCAGTGAAGGGCCGAGGGACCTCAGGGGGGAGACCCAGTACTTC
. 13 . TRBJ1-1 TRBV6-5 CASSYTRGTEAFF TGTGCCAGCAGTTACACGCGGGGCACTGAAGCTTTCTTT
TRBD1 16 . TRBJ1-1 TRBV7-3 CASSSHSGQTNTEAFF TGTGCCAGCAGCTCTCATTCGGGACAGACGAACACTGAAGCTTTCTTT
TRBD1 16 . TRBJ2-2 TRBV11-1 CASSLLAGGNTGELFF TGTGCCAGCAGCTTACTTGCAGGGGGAAACACCGGGGAGCTGTTTTTT
. 18 . TRBJ2-6 TRBV4-1 CASSQFQGTLSGANVLTF TGCGCCAGCAGCCAATTCCAGGGGACCCTCTCTGGGGCCAACGTCCTGACTTTC
TRBD2 21 . TRBJ2-2 TRBV19 CASSAVGLAGVGGLNTGELFF TGTGCCAGTAGTGCCGTGGGACTAGCGGGAGTCGGAGGTTTGAACACCGGGGAGCTGTTTTTT
. 14 . TRBJ1-4 TRBV15 CATSKGATNEKLFF TGTGCCACTTCAAAGGGGGCAACTAATGAAAAACTGTTTTTT